The present entry profiles one T cell receptor beta chain with its context. This clonotype was found a few times. Its antigen has not been determined. Per-nucleotide qualities are absent, and no much larger clonotype sits a single base away. This sample was taken from a study of CD8 T cells in ankylosing spondylitis (dated by TCRdb to 2017 to 2019). As for the study more broadly: To find TCR variants linked to disease, the study profiled T cell receptor beta repertoires in ankylosing spondylitis patients and healthy donors. In total, the full study cohort was made up of some 100 healthy donors and 25 or so ankylosing spondylitis patients. Peripheral blood was sampled, and synovial fluid was additionally collected from ankylosing spondylitis patients. Paper-wide results and their limitations: According to the report, matched synovial fluid samples from ankylosing spondylitis patients were significantly enriched for the disease-linked clones. A TCR beta motif of several highly homologous amino acid variants appeared characteristic of blood from ankylosing spondylitis patients. Some of the motif variants had been reported before in the synovial fluid and blood of reactive arthritis patients, a finding that suggests common disease-initiation mechanisms. In peripheral blood, the disease-linked clones were found at relatively low frequencies and had a CD8+ phenotype.

TCRdb shows the sequencer as Illumina HiSeq 2500. Quantitative 5'-RACE with molecular barcodes was the method used to prepare the TCR beta libraries. As for how the authors treated the data: Disease-linked TCR variants were identified with a new computational method built on a probabilistic model of VDJ rearrangement. Through fastp at Q25 and MiXCR, TCRdb rebuilt clones from the public reads, retaining in-frame beta chains. Rows merge per CDR3 protein into single entries with the most common DNA and genes. These V and J calls rely on TCRdb rather than the paper's analysis. The sample table shows approximately 550,000 distinct CDR3 sequences, and about 13% are seen once. 6.5% to 7% of the sample is in the top ten clones. V is reduced by 5 bases and J by 4 bases, leaving a spacing of 17 bases between them. The germline V gene gives CDR1 as SQVTM and CDR2 as ANQGSEA. The CDR3 numbers 14 residues from cysteine through phenylalanine. Just CDR3 DNA is preserved here, 42 bases in frame from base 1.

Sequencing was performed on blood, either unsorted or a sorted T cell fraction (not recorded which). This TCR came from a male donor with ankylosing spondylitis. The sequence links TRBV29-1 to TRBJ1-1, with the D gene uncertain. The CDR3 amino acid sequence is: CSVFIGRGGTEAFF. The DNA sequence follows: TGCAGCGTTTTTATAGGACGGGGTGGCACTGAAGCTTTCTTT.